Sequencing of this TCR beta chain was carried out in a study of blood T cell repertoires in COVID-19. Study-wide context: Samples came from the United States, Italy and Spain, spanning acute and convalescent COVID-19. PBMCs, B-cell-depleted T cells, or T cells were the source of the cDNA or gDNA that made up the material.

Clones were read by immunoSEQ multiplex PCR, and TCRdb kept only the in-frame ones, dropping some. The data hold tens of thousands of clones, with around 90% observed a single time. CDR3 length: 12 amino acids. Deletions cut 7 bases from V and 7 bases from J, with 11 bases between. The germline gives CDR1 SEHNR, CDR2 FQNEAQ (reference sequence). This TCR was recovered from a man in his sixties with COVID-19, enrolled during active disease. Sequenced input: peripheral blood. This chain uses TRBV7-9 with TRBJ2-1; D remains ambiguous. CDR3 amino acids: CASTLRRNEQFF. CDR3 bases: TGTGCCAGCACCCTAAGGAGAAATGAGCAGTTCTTC.